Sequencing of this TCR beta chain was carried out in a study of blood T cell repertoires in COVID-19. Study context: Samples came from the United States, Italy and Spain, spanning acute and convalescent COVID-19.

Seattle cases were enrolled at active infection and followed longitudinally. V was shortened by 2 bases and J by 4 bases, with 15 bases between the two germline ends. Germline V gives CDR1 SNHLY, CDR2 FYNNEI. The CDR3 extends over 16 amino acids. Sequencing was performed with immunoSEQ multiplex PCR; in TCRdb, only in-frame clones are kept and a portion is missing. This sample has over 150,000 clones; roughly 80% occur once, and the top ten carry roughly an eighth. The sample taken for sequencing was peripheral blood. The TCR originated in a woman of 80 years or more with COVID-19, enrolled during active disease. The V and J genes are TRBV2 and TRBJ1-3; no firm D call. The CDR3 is CASSESYGLIGNTIYF. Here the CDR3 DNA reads TGTGCCAGCAGTGAATCTTATGGCTTGATCGGAAACACCATATATTTT.